Included here is one T cell receptor beta chain sequence, with context. Its antigen is still unknown. Per-base quality was not reported, and no clone a single base away is much larger than it. The data are from a study of T cells in Graves' hyperthyroidism and ophthalmopathy (dated by TCRdb to the late 2010s). A note on the overall study: Peripheral blood samples were taken at initial diagnosis, before any treatment was given. Thyroid tissue and blood T-cell repertoires from about six Graves' hyperthyroidism patients were also compared in the study. For training and testing, the approximately 97 patients in the discovery cohort were randomly divided in a 7:3 ratio. The paper reports TCR Vbeta CDR3 sequencing of approximately 140 peripheral blood samples: around 41 ophthalmopathy, about 75 hyperthyroidism and 17 progressor patients. Prospective prediction of ophthalmopathy was tested in an independent validation cohort of fewer than 20 hyperthyroidism patients and around 16 patients who later progressed to ophthalmopathy. After blood sampling, hyperthyroidism patients were treated with methimazole at a starting dose of 30 mg daily, and ophthalmopathy patients were treated with high-dose intravenous methylprednisolone. A discovery cohort of about a hundred patients, roughly 40 with Graves' ophthalmopathy and 57 with stable Graves' hyperthyroidism, was used to find distinguishing TCR V-J signatures.

CDR1 and CDR2 (MDHEN, SYDVKM) derive from the germline V gene. Ends trimmed: V by 5 bases, J by 6 bases; bases unmatched to a gene: 5. Including the terminal cysteine and phenylalanine, the CDR3 comprises 14 residues. Only the CDR3 part of the read is kept: 42 bases, read in frame from the first base. Hyperthyroidism patients were newly diagnosed, had a disease duration of under 2 months, and were aged 18 to 65 years. Exclusion was applied to patients with uncontrolled infections, other autoimmune diseases, pregnancy or lactation. Clinical symptoms, serum thyroxine and TRAb, thyroid ultrasound, and orbital computed tomography formed the basis for the diagnoses. For progressor patients, blood was drawn at the first diagnosis of hyperthyroidism, before any ophthalmopathy symptoms had appeared. Ficoll-Paque density gradient centrifugation was used to isolate PBMCs from around 9.1 ml of fresh peripheral blood. Progressor patients were initially diagnosed with Graves' hyperthyroidism and developed ophthalmopathy during follow-up. Trizol reagent was used to extract total RNA, and RNA quality was then checked on an Agilent 2100 Bioanalyzer.

Results and caveats for the whole study, not just this receptor: In validation, the model predicted progression to ophthalmopathy a median of around 6.5 months before onset, with over 60% sensitivity and nearly 75% specificity. Blood samples also contained most of the expanded thyroid clonotypes (frequency above 0.001), which suggests that blood repertoires may reflect thyroid immune responses. Sample size was not statistically predetermined, and blinding of investigators to group allocation was not performed. Ophthalmopathy was separated from stable hyperthyroidism by a 13 V-J signature model, with 87.88% sensitivity and roughly 81% specificity obtained in cross-validation and 80%/75% obtained in testing.

Amplification of TCR beta CDR3 regions was carried out from RNA transcripts. The TCR CDR3 was subjected to a first round of RT-PCR using the HTBI primer set and the Qiagen OneStep RT-PCR kit. Libraries were constructed in a second round of multiplex PCR, after which size selection and purification were carried out. Libraries were sequenced paired-end with 100 bp reads on an Illumina HiSeq2000. The authors' analysis ran thus. SOAPnuke was used to process the raw data, with reads discarded if the reads contained adapters or uncalled bases, had a mean Phred below 15, or lacked an exact constant-primer or identifier match. COPE v1.2.5 was used to merge high-quality paired reads, and clonotypes were defined as unique nucleotide sequences. Clonotypes were aligned to IMGT TRBV, TRBD and TRBJ reference segments using MiTCR v1.1. The analysis was restricted to V-J combinations with a frequency above 0.0001, which together covered 99% to 99.2% of the repertoires. A TCS score was defined as the ratio of F50 (clonal expansion) to E x V (chaos), with BLOSUM62-based TCRdist applied between CDR3 peptides within each V-J. Welch's t-statistics and random forest reduced approximately 520 V-J features to fewer than 15, which were used in a naive Bayes classifier (R e1071). The public reads were quality trimmed at Q25 with fastp and then assembled into clones with MiXCR by TCRdb, keeping productive beta chains. Rows with a matching CDR3 protein are joined into one entry that keeps the most common DNA and genes. Clone size and V and J calls follow TCRdb, not the original study. This sample holds around 250,000 distinct CDR3 sequences; less than 15% were observed only once. The ten top clones hold about 14% of the sample.

Material for sequencing was blood. This sequence originates from a middle-aged woman with Graves' hyperthyroidism that later progressed to Graves' ophthalmopathy. The rearrangement joined TRBV28 to TRBJ1-5, with 9 bases in between that match TRBD1. DNA sequence: TGTGCCAGCAGTCCGACAGGGGGTATTCAGCCCCAGCATTTT. Its protein product is CASSPTGGIQPQHF. With all but the CDR3 taken from the reference TRBV28 and TRBJ1-5 genes, the full variable domain is: DVKVTQSSRYLVKRTGEKVFLECVQDMDHENMFWYRQDPGLGLRLIYFSYDVKMKEKGDIPEGYSVSREKKERFSLILESASTNQTSMYLCASSPTGGIQPQHFGDGTRLSIL.